These 29 T cell receptor beta chains share one sample of origin, sequenced in a study of blood T cell repertoires in COVID-19. Repertoires were generated with immunoSEQ multiplex PCR, while TCRdb's copy carries only in-frame clones and drops some. The profile shows some 400,000 clones, more than 65% of them singletons. Sequenced sample: peripheral blood. Receptor source: a human donor with acute or convalescent COVID-19. The donor label of this sample is uncertain.

The genes are TRBV28 and TRBJ1-1; D might be TRBD1 (6 bases). The V gene lost 3 bases and the J gene lost 1 base, with 12 bases spanning the gap. Germline assignment: CDR1 MDHEN and CDR2 SYDVKM. The CDR3 spans 15 residues. This chain's CDR3 is CASSLGTRKNTEAFF. CDR3 DNA: TGTGCCAGCAGTTTGGGGACAAGGAAGAACACTGAAGCTTTCTTT.

The chain carries TRBV19 and TRBJ1-1, with a weak D call TRBD1 (6 bases). The CDR3 consists of 15 residues. Germline V gene data show CDR1 as LNHDA and CDR2 as SQIVND (reference sequence). Deletions cut 8 bases from V and 4 bases from J, with 20 bases between. CDR3 protein: CASQTGTDTGTEAFF. CDR3 sequence (DNA): TGTGCCAGTCAGACAGGAACGGATACTGGCACTGAAGCTTTCTTT. Filled out from reference TRBV19 and TRBJ1-1, the complete variable domain reads DGGITQSPKYLFRKEGQNVTLSCEQNLNHDAMYWYRQDPGQGLRLIYYSQIVNDFQKGDIAEGYSVSREKKESFPLTVTSAQKNPTAFYLCASQTGTDTGTEAFFGQGTRLTVV.

The CDR3 sequence is CASRRLAGDNEQFF. CDR3 in DNA: TGTGCCAGTAGAAGACTAGCGGGAGACAATGAGCAGTTCTTC. The V call is TRBV19, the J call TRBJ2-1; 12 bases map to TRBD2. CDR1 is LNHDA, CDR2 SQIVND, per germline (reference sequence). CDR3 length: 14 residues. V shed 6 bases, J shed 5 bases, and the junction held 2 bases outside the gene matches.

This clone appeared a few times. This chain connects TRBV19 to TRBJ1-2; TRBD1 aligns across 9 bases. V dropped 4 bases and J dropped 5; count of bases not matched to a gene: 8. Germline values: CDR1 LNHDA, CDR2 SQIVND (reference sequence). The CDR3 length is 15 residues. CDR3 sequence (DNA): TGTGCCAGTAGTACTTCCCGGACAGGGGAATATGGCTACACCTTC. As protein: CASSTSRTGEYGYTF.

The genes are TRBV29-1 and TRBJ2-7; 9 bases match TRBD1. Germline values: CDR1 SQVTM, CDR2 ANQGSEA. The CDR3 runs to 16 residues. The V and J ends lost 6 bases and 1 base, in that order; junction bases with no gene match: 13. The CDR3 here is CSVKRGTGTGSYEQYF. CDR3 DNA: TGCAGCGTAAAACGGGGAACCGGGACAGGGTCCTACGAGCAGTACTTC.

This clone has more than one count but fewer than ten. The genes are TRBV28 and TRBJ2-7, with D possibly matching TRBD1 (6 bases). This CDR3 comprises 14 residues. Germline V gives CDR1 MDHEN, CDR2 SYDVKM. Trimming cost V 6 bases and J 1 base, with 13 bases left between them. CDR3 in DNA: TGTGCCAGCAGGGTCGACAGGCCTTCCTACGAGCAGTACTTC. As protein: CASRVDRPSYEQYF.

Here the CDR3 reads CASSLVRGLYNEQFF. CDR3 coding DNA: TGTGCCAGCAGCTTAGTCAGGGGGCTTTACAATGAGCAGTTCTTC. V usage is TRBV11-2 and J usage is TRBJ2-1, with 8 bases identical to TRBD1. The germline CDR1 and CDR2 sequences are SGHAT and FQNNGV. The junction had 3 bases not matched to a gene; V was cut back by 1 base and J by 4 bases. The CDR3 spans 15 residues.

The chain carries TRBV30 and TRBJ1-5; TRBD1 matches at 7 bases. Trimming cost V 2 bases and J 2 bases; bases outside gene matches: 6. Germline-derived CDR1 and CDR2 are GTSNPN and SVGIG (reference sequence). The CDR3 runs to 15 residues. CDR3 loop: CAWSLSGGRNQPQHF. The CDR3 DNA reads as TGTGCCTGGAGTCTCTCAGGGGGGCGCAATCAGCCCCAGCATTTT.

This rearrangement joins TRBV18 to TRBJ2-2; possible D gene TRBD1, 6 bases. The V and J ends lost 1 base and 2 bases respectively, with 11 bases between them. The CDR3 runs 16 residues. The germline V gene has CDR1 KGHSH and CDR2 LQKENI. This CDR3 reads CASSPQKGTNTGELFF. CDR3 coding DNA: TGTGCCAGCTCACCACAAAAGGGGACAAACACCGGGGAGCTGTTTTTT.

In its sample, this clone was seen once. V gene TRBV2 combines with J gene TRBJ2-7; D may be TRBD1 (6 bases). Per the germline V gene, CDR1 is SNHLY and CDR2 is FYNNEI. Trimming pared 4 bases from V and 1 base from J, leaving 11 bases between. The CDR3 consists of 14 residues. Here the CDR3 DNA reads TGTGCCAGCAGTGCCCAGAGGGGGTCCTACGAGCAGTACTTC. This encodes CASSAQRGSYEQYF.

This chain joins TRBV29-1 and TRBJ2-2; D call uncertain. This CDR3 is built from 13 residues. Germline-derived CDR1 and CDR2 are SQVTM and ANQGSEA. The germline V and J ends were trimmed by 7 bases and 4 bases, with 13 bases remaining between them. This chain's CDR3 is CSARMLGTGELFF. CDR3 bases: TGCAGCGCCAGGATGTTGGGCACCGGGGAGCTGTTTTTT.

The J gene is TRBJ1-5, the V gene TRBV15; TRBD1 is a possible D gene (6 bases). CDR1 and CDR2 (germline): LNHNV, YYDKDF (reference sequence). The V end was cut by 0 bases, the J end by 9 bases, with 12 bases between. This CDR3 is built from 14 residues. The CDR3 sequence is CATSRDVGAAPQHF. CDR3 coding DNA: TGTGCCACCAGCAGAGATGTGGGGGCCGCGCCCCAGCATTTT. The complete variable domain, with remaining parts taken from reference TRBV15 and TRBJ1-5, reads DAMVIQNPRYQVTQFGKPVTLSCSQTLNHNVMYWYQQKSSQAPKLLFHYYDKDFNNEADTPDNFQSRRPNTSFCFLDIRSPGLGDTAMYLCATSRDVGAAPQHFGDGTRLSIL.

On this clone: The sample has other DNA sequences that encode this CDR3 too. The chain uses TRBV3-1 (or the pseudogene TRBV3-2) and TRBJ2-1, with D unclear. The CDR3 runs to 13 residues. The V and J ends lost 8 bases and 0 bases respectively, with 8 bases between them. The V gene's germline CDR1 is LGHDT and CDR2 YNNKEL (reference sequence). Written as DNA, the CDR3 is TGTGCCAGCTCGAGGAGCTCCTACAATGAGCAGTTCTTC. Its protein product is CASSRSSYNEQFF.

This clone was detected once. This chain links TRBV16 with TRBJ1-2, with D uncertain. This CDR3 has 16 residues. In germline, CDR1 is KGHSY, CDR2 FQNENV. The ends were cut back, 3 bases at V and 2 bases at J, with 16 bases in the middle. The CDR3 coding sequence is TGTGCCAGCAGCCAGACTAGGAGCAGCGCCAACTATGGCTACACCTTC. Its translation: CASSQTRSSANYGYTF.

V is TRBV3-1 (or the pseudogene TRBV3-2) and J is TRBJ2-6, with 13 bases lining up with TRBD2. This CDR3 has 18 amino acids. Germline values: CDR1 LGHDT, CDR2 YNNKEL (reference sequence). The trim removed 4 bases at V and 1 base at J, leaving 4 bases unmatched. The CDR3 bases are TGTGCCAGCAGCCTAGGACTAGCGGGAGTATCTGGGGCCAACGTCCTGACTTTC. This translates into CASSLGLAGVSGANVLTF.

This clone was observed once. This chain joins TRBV14 and TRBJ2-2; perhaps TRBD2 as D (5 bases). The V gene lost 4 bases and the J gene lost 1 base, with 10 bases spanning the gap. CDR3 length: 15 amino acids. CDR1 SGHDN and CDR2 FVKESK come from the germline V gene. The CDR3 loop is CASSPPGLNTGELFF. For the CDR3, the DNA is TGTGCCAGCAGCCCTCCAGGACTGAACACCGGGGAGCTGTTTTTT.

The V and J genes are TRBV19 and TRBJ1-4; 9 bases align to TRBD1. After removal of 5 bases from V and 7 bases from J, the junction contained 8 bases not matched to a gene. CDR3 length equals 15 residues. Germline CDR1 is LNHDA and CDR2 is SQIVND (reference sequence). The CDR3 region is CASSPRQGGIEKLFF. The CDR3 bases are TGTGCCAGTAGTCCTCGACAGGGGGGGATTGAAAAACTGTTTTTT.

The V gene is TRBV2, the J gene TRBJ1-2; 8 positions agree with TRBD1. Germline values: CDR1 SNHLY, CDR2 FYNNEI. The CDR3 contains 13 residues. V was pared by 2 bases and J by 7 bases, with 3 bases of the junction left unmatched. CDR3 in DNA: TGTGCCAGCAGTGAACAGGACAGGGTTGGCTACACCTTC. Protein: CASSEQDRVGYTF. The whole variable domain, remainder taken from reference TRBV2 and TRBJ1-2, is EPEVTQTPSHQVTQMGQEVILRCVPISNHLYFYWYRQILGQKVEFLVSFYNNEISEKSEIFDDQFSVERPDGSNFTLKIRSTKLEDSAMYFCASSEQDRVGYTFGSGTRLTVV.

The CDR3 sequence is CASSTIQGVGQPQHF. As DNA, the CDR3 is TGTGCCAGCAGCACGATACAGGGAGTCGGTCAGCCCCAGCATTTT. The chain has TRBV5-5 and TRBJ1-5; possibly TRBD1 for D (6 bases). Germline V gives CDR1 SGHKS, CDR2 YYEKEE (reference sequence). Trimming left V 4 bases short and J 6 bases short, with 17 bases between. The CDR3 has 15 residues. Supplemented by reference TRBV5-5 and TRBJ1-5, the full variable domain reads DAGVTQSPTHLIKTRGQQVTLRCSPISGHKSVSWYQQVLGQGPQFIFQYYEKEERGRGNFPDRFSARQFPNYSSELNVNALLLGDSALYLCASSTIQGVGQPQHFGDGTRLSIL.

This clone came up once. The V gene is TRBV30, the J gene TRBJ2-3; D may be TRBD2 (6 bases). The length of the CDR3 is 15 residues. V was shortened by 3 bases and J by 5 bases, with 18 bases between the two germline ends. The germline gives CDR1 GTSNPN, CDR2 SVGIG (reference sequence). CDR3 in amino acids: CAWRLGRGGLDTQYF. Written as DNA, the CDR3 is TGTGCCTGGAGGCTAGGGCGGGGTGGGTTAGATACGCAGTATTTT.

The rearrangement links TRBV28 to TRBJ1-1; tentatively, D is TRBD1 (6 bases). The CDR3 length is 15 residues. V lost 6 bases and J 4 bases, leaving 18 bases between the germline ends. The germline gives CDR1 MDHEN, CDR2 SYDVKM. The CDR3 coding sequence is TGTGCCAGCAGCCGGATGACAGGCCTGGCCACTGAAGCTTTCTTT. This encodes CASSRMTGLATEAFF. Looking up the rest from reference TRBV28 and TRBJ1-1 gives the full variable domain: DVKVTQSSRYLVKRTGEKVFLECVQDMDHENMFWYRQDPGLGLRLIYFSYDVKMKEKGDIPEGYSVSREKKERFSLILESASTNQTSMYLCASSRMTGLATEAFFGQGTRLTVV.

This clone was seen many times. The genes are TRBV6-1 and TRBJ1-2; D gene ambiguous. The CDR3 covers 18 residues. V shed 1 base and J shed 8 bases, with 26 bases lying between them. CDR1 is MNHNS and CDR2 is SASEGT in the germline V gene. The CDR3 protein is CASSEEYLYWAQQSGYTF. DNA for the CDR3: TGTGCCAGCAGTGAAGAATACCTTTACTGGGCGCAACAATCGGGCTACACCTTC.

J is TRBJ1-6 and V is TRBV7-6; perhaps TRBD1 as D (6 bases). The CDR3 contains 15 residues. V was shortened by 4 bases and J by 1 base, with 8 bases between the two germline ends. In germline, CDR1 is SGHVS, CDR2 FNYEAQ. The DNA for the CDR3 is TGTGCCAGCAGCTCTAGGGGGTCCTATAATTCACCCCTCCACTTT. Translated: CASSSRGSYNSPLHF.

V usage is TRBV7-9 and J usage is TRBJ1-2, with TRBD1 as a possible D gene (5 bases). The V gene lost 5 bases and the J gene lost 5 bases, with 15 bases spanning the gap. Germline CDR1 reads SEHNR; CDR2 reads FQNEAQ (reference sequence). The CDR3 is made up of 14 amino acids. The CDR3 DNA follows: TGTGCCAGCAGCGCGGTCAGGGTCGGGTATGGCTACACCTTC. Its protein is CASSAVRVGYGYTF.

J is TRBJ2-1 and V is TRBV28; possible D gene TRBD1, 6 bases. Trimming left V 3 bases short and J 3 bases short, with 9 bases between. This CDR3 contains 14 residues. The germline V gene has CDR1 MDHEN and CDR2 SYDVKM. Here the CDR3 reads CASSFQGSYNEQFF. The CDR3 region has the DNA TGTGCCAGCAGTTTTCAGGGGAGCTACAATGAGCAGTTCTTC.

This CDR3 reads CAWSGGGASYEQYF. The CDR3 nucleotides read TGTGCCTGGAGTGGAGGGGGCGCCTCCTACGAGCAGTACTTC. The genes are TRBV30 and TRBJ2-7, with 7 bases lining up with TRBD1. The CDR3 length is 14 residues. V lost 1 base, J lost 0 bases, and 3 bases stayed unmatched. CDR1 is GTSNPN, CDR2 SVGIG, per germline (reference sequence). The complete variable domain, with remaining parts taken from reference TRBV30 and TRBJ2-7, reads SQTIHQWPATLVQPVGSPLSLECTVEGTSNPNLYWYRQAAGRGLQLLFYSVGIGQISSEVPQNLSASRPQDRQFILSSKKLLLSDSGFYLCAWSGGGASYEQYFGPGTRLTVT.

This clone has only one observation. The V call is TRBV6-5, the J call TRBJ1-5; no firm D call. CDR1 MNHEY and CDR2 SVGAGI come from the germline V gene. V shed 8 bases and J shed 0 bases, with 11 bases lying between them. The CDR3 length is 14 residues. CDR3 in amino acids: CASRGIYSNQPQHF. As DNA, the CDR3 is TGTGCCAGCCGAGGAATTTATAGCAATCAGCCCCAGCATTTT.

The chain uses TRBV28 and TRBJ1-2; D remains ambiguous. V gave up 5 bases and J gave up 1 base, with 11 bases separating them. The CDR3 has 14 amino acids. The germline V gene encodes CDR1 MDHEN and CDR2 SYDVKM. CDR3 amino acids: CASSPWAVNYGYTF. The CDR3 region has the DNA TGTGCCAGCAGTCCTTGGGCCGTTAACTATGGCTACACCTTC.

CDR3 DNA sequence: TGTGCCAGTAGTCTGGGACAGGGCCCTAATGAAAAACTGTTTTTT. Amino acids: CASSLGQGPNEKLFF. The chain has TRBV19 and TRBJ1-4; TRBD1 aligns across 9 bases. Germline assignment: CDR1 LNHDA and CDR2 SQIVND (reference sequence). V was pared by 5 bases and J by 3 bases, with 4 bases of the junction left unmatched. This CDR3 is built from 15 residues.